The 20 T cell receptor beta chains listed next were all sequenced from one sample in a study of cytotoxic CD8 clonotypes in ibrutinib-treated CLL. Assay used: immunoSEQ multiplex PCR; TCRdb lists only in-frame clones, some missing. This table has about 140,000 clones, around 76% appearing once. The input for sequencing was PBMCs, taken after 24 months of ibrutinib treatment. All receptors come from a human donor with chronic lymphocytic leukemia.

The chain couples TRBV7-9 to TRBJ1-3, with D perhaps TRBD1 (6 bases). Germline values: CDR1 SEHNR, CDR2 FQNEAQ (reference sequence). V was cut by 4 bases and J by 4 bases, with 17 bases left in between. The length of the CDR3 is 16 residues. This chain's CDR3 is CASSSTPRGLGNTIYF. The CDR3 DNA follows: TGTGCCAGCAGCTCCACACCACGGGGGCTGGGAAACACCATATATTTT.

Points on this clone: Other DNA sequences in the sample encode the same CDR3. The chain couples TRBV18 to TRBJ2-3; D unclear. Germline V lookup: CDR1 KGHSH, CDR2 LQKENI. The V and J ends lost 3 bases and 2 bases respectively, with 3 bases between them. This CDR3 is 12 amino acids long. As DNA, the CDR3 is TGTGCCAGCTCACCTTCCACAGATACGCAGTATTTT. Its translation: CASSPSTDTQYF.

The chain couples TRBV30 to TRBJ2-3; D unresolved. Germline loops: CDR1 GTSNPN, CDR2 SVGIG (reference sequence). The CDR3 contains 11 residues. Trimming stripped 0 bases from V and 7 bases from J, with 5 bases between. For the CDR3, the DNA is TGTGCCTGGAGTGTACGGAATACGCAGTATTTT. Residues: CAWSVRNTQYF.

V usage is TRBV7-9 and J usage is TRBJ1-5; 10 nucleotides align to TRBD1. Germline V CDR1 and CDR2: SEHNR, FQNEAQ (reference sequence). The CDR3 loop spans 17 amino acids. J was trimmed by 5 bases and V by 3 bases; bases with no gene match: 10. The CDR3 is CASSLAGQGLGHQPQHF. In DNA form, the CDR3 reads TGTGCCAGCAGCTTGGCGGGACAGGGGTTGGGTCATCAGCCCCAGCATTTT.

The rearrangement uses TRBV6-6 and TRBJ1-2; D gene ambiguous. The CDR3 has 12 residues. Germline lookup yields CDR1 MNHNY and CDR2 SVGAGI (reference sequence). The ends were cut back, 9 bases at V and 4 bases at J, with 12 bases in the middle. The CDR3 DNA reads as TGTGCCAGTGAGGGTCTAAGCTATGGCTACACCTTC. This gives the protein CASEGLSYGYTF.

The V call is TRBV7-6, the J call TRBJ1-5; the D gene is possibly TRBD1 (6 bases). V was shortened by 0 bases and J by 7 bases, with 10 bases between the two germline ends. From germline, CDR1 is SGHVS and CDR2 FNYEAQ. The CDR3 loop spans 14 amino acids. CDR3 sequence: CASSLAGRGQPQHF. CDR3 DNA sequence: TGTGCCAGCAGCTTAGCTGGGAGGGGGCAGCCCCAGCATTTT.

The chain is built from TRBV6-1 and TRBJ2-5; a weak D match, TRBD1 (7 bases). CDR3 size: 16 residues. V was clipped by 2 bases and J by 9 bases, with 22 bases between them. Germline V gene data show CDR1 as MNHNS and CDR2 as SASEGT. CDR3 coding DNA: TGTGCCAGCAGTGAATTTGGAGGAGGGGCCCAGGGGGCCCAGTACTTC. Amino acid sequence: CASSEFGGGAQGAQYF.

V is TRBV2 and J is TRBJ1-5; tentative D call: TRBD1 (6 bases). The CDR3 has 13 amino acids. The germline gives CDR1 SNHLY, CDR2 FYNNEI. V gave up 7 bases and J gave up 2 bases, with 9 bases separating them. For the CDR3, the DNA is TGTGCCAGCAACAGGGAGGGCAATCAGCCCCAGCATTTT. Protein sequence: CASNREGNQPQHF.

The chain recombines TRBV10-3 with TRBJ2-7, with 8 nucleotides matching TRBD2. This CDR3 is 14 amino acids long. V shed 5 bases and J 1 base; nucleotides not matched to a gene: 4. Germline assignment: CDR1 ENHRY and CDR2 SYGVKD. The CDR3 bases are TGTGCCATCAGTCCGGGGGGGGCGTCCTACGAGCAGTACTTC. As protein: CAISPGGASYEQYF.

The chain recombines TRBV7-2 with TRBJ2-7; no clear D gene. CDR3 length: 12 residues. From germline, CDR1 is SGHTA and CDR2 FQGNSA. The V end lost 5 bases, the J end lost 3 bases, and 8 bases lay between the germline ends. The DNA for the CDR3 is TGTGCCAGCAGCCCCACGAACTACGAGCAGTACTTC. This codes for CASSPTNYEQYF.

The chain employs TRBV28 and TRBJ1-3, with TRBD1 as a possible D gene (5 bases). CDR1 and CDR2 from the germline V gene are MDHEN and SYDVKM. Between the trimmed V and J ends, which lost 6 bases and 4 bases, there was a span of 10 bases. The CDR3 has 13 residues. The CDR3 sequence: CASSLGAGNTIYF. CDR3 nucleotides: TGTGCCAGCAGCCTCGGGGCGGGAAACACCATATATTTT.

The chain uses TRBV30 and TRBJ2-4, with D maybe TRBD2 (7 bases). The CDR3 extends over 13 amino acids. Germline V CDR1 and CDR2: GTSNPN, SVGIG (reference sequence). The germline V and J ends were trimmed by 2 bases and 7 bases, with 12 bases remaining between them. This CDR3 is CAWSRRGGNIQYF. The DNA for the CDR3 is TGTGCCTGGAGTCGGAGGGGGGGGAACATTCAGTACTTC.

The rearrangement joins TRBV30 to TRBJ2-2, with D perhaps being TRBD1 or TRBD2 (5 bases each). Germline loops: CDR1 GTSNPN, CDR2 SVGIG (reference sequence). The CDR3 has 14 amino acids. Trimming cost V 1 base and J 1 base, with 7 bases left between them. DNA of the CDR3: TGTGCCTGGAGTGCGGGACGGAACACCGGGGAGCTGTTTTTT. Translating it yields CAWSAGRNTGELFF.

The chain is built from TRBV6-5 and TRBJ1-2, with D maybe TRBD1 (6 bases). In germline, CDR1 is MNHEY, CDR2 SVGAGI. V lost 0 bases, J lost 7 bases, and 12 bases lay in between. This CDR3 comprises 14 residues. The CDR3 DNA sequence: TGTGCCAGCAGTTACTCAGGGGGGAGATCTGGCTACACCTTC. Its translation: CASSYSGGRSGYTF.

This clone was counted at least ten times. The chain carries TRBV19 and TRBJ1-1; D is perhaps TRBD1 (6 bases). Trimming stripped 4 bases from V and 8 bases from J, with 17 bases between. This CDR3 is 14 amino acids long. Germline V CDR1 and CDR2: LNHDA, SQIVND (reference sequence). CDR3 region: CASSTRVGGPEAFF. CDR3 DNA: TGTGCCAGTAGTACCCGGGTTGGGGGCCCCGAAGCTTTCTTT.

The V gene is TRBV5-8, the J gene TRBJ1-1; no clear D gene. Germline V CDR1 and CDR2: SGHTS, YDEGEE. V dropped 2 bases and J dropped 10 bases, with 12 bases sitting between them. The CDR3 spans 12 residues. The CDR3 loop reads CASSLWSAGAFF. CDR3 in DNA: TGTGCCAGCAGCTTATGGTCCGCGGGAGCTTTCTTT.

The chain links TRBV18 to TRBJ1-2, with 9 bases aligning to TRBD1. The junction had 0 bases not matched to a gene; V was cut back by 3 bases and J by 7 bases. CDR3 length equals 12 residues. The V gene's germline CDR1 is KGHSH and CDR2 LQKENI. The CDR3 nucleotides read TGTGCCAGCTCACCGGGACAGGGTGGCTACACCTTC. Translated, it gives CASSPGQGGYTF.

Here the CDR3 reads CASTLGIRGGADTQYF. The CDR3 nucleotides are TGCGCCAGCACCCTTGGGATCAGGGGTGGGGCAGATACGCAGTATTTT. This chain uses TRBV5-1 with TRBJ2-3; D may be TRBD1 (6 bases). The CDR3 is made up of 16 amino acids. The germline gives CDR1 SGHRS, CDR2 YFSETQ. The V and J ends lost 6 bases and 4 bases respectively, with 21 bases between them.

To note about this clone: The same CDR3 can be traced to other DNA sequences in this sample. V usage is TRBV5-1 and J usage is TRBJ2-5, with 10 nucleotides matching TRBD2. CDR1 SGHRS and CDR2 YFSETQ come from the germline V gene. Trimming took 0 bases from V and 1 from J; bases not matched to a gene: 3. The CDR3 spans 16 residues. CDR3 residues: CASSLGTSGTQETQYF. The CDR3 DNA sequence: TGCGCCAGCAGCTTGGGGACTAGCGGTACCCAAGAGACCCAGTACTTC.

The chain joins TRBV9 to TRBJ2-3; D is possibly TRBD2 (6 bases). Germline CDR1 reads SGDLS; CDR2 reads YYNGEE. The V end lost 4 bases, the J end lost 8 bases, and 8 bases lay between the germline ends. This CDR3 contains 11 residues. This chain's CDR3 is CASSFGGTQYF. CDR3 sequence (DNA): TGTGCCAGCAGCTTCGGGGGTACGCAGTATTTT.